A selection of T cell receptor beta chains follows, all from one sample in a study of blood T cell repertoires in COVID-19. Repertoires were generated with immunoSEQ multiplex PCR, while TCRdb's copy carries only in-frame clones and drops some. The data show roughly 450,000 clones, around 91% seen once. Sequencing was performed on PBMCs or T cells enriched from blood (not recorded which). Receptors originate from a man aged 18 to 29 who had recovered from COVID-19. Both conserved end residues are part of each CDR3. A D gene is named only where the DNA matches it firmly. Size tells how often a clone was seen (once, few, many) or the class of an expanded clone, and some rows leave it out.

j_gene: TRBJ2-1; d_gene: .; abundance: .; v_gene: TRBV7-8; CDR3aa: CASSLQLTSNEQFF; CDR3nt: TGTGCCAGCAGCTTACAACTAACATCCAATGAGCAGTTCTTC
j_gene: TRBJ2-5; d_gene: TRBD1; abundance: .; v_gene: TRBV24-1; CDR3aa: CATSDFGTGDQETQYF; CDR3nt: TGTGCCACCAGTGATTTCGGGACAGGGGACCAAGAGACCCAGTACTTC
j_gene: TRBJ1-6; d_gene: .; abundance: .; v_gene: TRBV5-6; CDR3aa: CASSLERPGSPLHF; CDR3nt: TGTGCCAGCAGCTTGGAGCGGCCTGGTTCACCCCTCCACTTT
j_gene: TRBJ2-3; d_gene: .; abundance: .; v_gene: TRBV29-1; CDR3aa: CSVDRGEEFVASTDTQYF; CDR3nt: TGCAGCGTTGACAGGGGGGAGGAATTCGTAGCCTCCACAGATACGCAGTATTTT
j_gene: TRBJ2-5; d_gene: .; abundance: .; v_gene: TRBV5-1; CDR3aa: CASSLRGKETQYF; CDR3nt: TGCGCCAGCAGCTTAAGAGGGAAAGAGACCCAGTACTTC
j_gene: TRBJ2-7; d_gene: .; abundance: .; v_gene: TRBV4-1; CDR3aa: CASSQESYSASYEQYF; CDR3nt: TGCGCCAGCAGCCAAGAATCCTATAGCGCCTCCTACGAGCAGTACTTC
j_gene: TRBJ1-5; d_gene: .; abundance: .; v_gene: TRBV10-3; CDR3aa: CAIRDSHNQPQHF; CDR3nt: TGTGCCATCAGGGACAGCCATAATCAGCCCCAGCATTTT
j_gene: TRBJ2-7; d_gene: .; abundance: .; v_gene: TRBV10-1; CDR3aa: CASTLWSRLYEQYF; CDR3nt: TGCGCCAGCACTCTCTGGTCGAGACTTTACGAGCAGTACTTC
j_gene: TRBJ1-1; d_gene: .; abundance: .; v_gene: TRBV11-3; CDR3aa: CASSGDEAAFF; CDR3nt: TGTGCCAGCAGCGGAGACGAAGCGGCTTTCTTT
j_gene: TRBJ1-1; d_gene: .; abundance: .; v_gene: TRBV19; CDR3aa: CASSRPKDGILEAFF; CDR3nt: TGTGCCAGTAGTAGGCCCAAGGACGGGATACTTGAAGCTTTCTTT
j_gene: TRBJ2-7; d_gene: TRBD1; abundance: .; v_gene: TRBV28; CDR3aa: CASRTGGSHYEQYF; CDR3nt: TGTGCCAGCAGGACAGGGGGTTCCCATTACGAGCAGTACTTC
j_gene: TRBJ2-7; d_gene: .; abundance: once; v_gene: TRBV12-3/TRBV12-4; CDR3aa: CASRGQTYEQYF; CDR3nt: TGTGCGTCGCGGGGACAGACCTACGAGCAGTACTTC
j_gene: TRBJ2-1; d_gene: .; abundance: .; v_gene: TRBV27; CDR3aa: CASSVGGGRYNEQFF; CDR3nt: TGTGCCAGCAGCGTGGGTGGCGGAAGATACAATGAGCAGTTCTTC
j_gene: TRBJ2-7; d_gene: .; abundance: .; v_gene: TRBV18; CDR3aa: CASPPSSYEQYF; CDR3nt: TGTGCCAGCCCCCCTAGCTCCTACGAGCAGTACTTC
j_gene: TRBJ2-1; d_gene: TRBD2; abundance: .; v_gene: TRBV5-1; CDR3aa: CASSLAAGSSYNEQFF; CDR3nt: TGCGCCAGCAGCTTGGCAGCGGGGTCCTCCTACAATGAGCAGTTCTTC
j_gene: TRBJ1-2; d_gene: TRBD1; abundance: .; v_gene: TRBV19; CDR3aa: CASRMTGNYGYTF; CDR3nt: TGTGCCAGTAGGATGACAGGGAACTATGGCTACACCTTC
j_gene: TRBJ1-2; d_gene: TRBD1; abundance: .; v_gene: TRBV10-3; CDR3aa: CAIRGDRENYGYTF; CDR3nt: TGTGCCATCAGGGGGGACAGGGAGAACTATGGCTACACCTTC
j_gene: TRBJ1-3; d_gene: .; abundance: .; v_gene: TRBV16; CDR3aa: CASSQLQGPGNTIYF; CDR3nt: TGTGCCAGCAGCCAATTACAGGGTCCTGGAAACACCATATATTTT
j_gene: TRBJ2-3; d_gene: TRBD2; abundance: .; v_gene: TRBV29-1; CDR3aa: CSVLGFVSGRARDTQYF; CDR3nt: TGCAGCGTCCTTGGGTTCGTGAGCGGGAGGGCAAGGGATACGCAGTATTTT
j_gene: TRBJ2-7; d_gene: TRBD2; abundance: .; v_gene: TRBV3-1/TRBV3-2; CDR3aa: CASSQGNSGSSYEQYF; CDR3nt: TGTGCCAGCAGCCAAGGTAATAGCGGGAGCTCCTACGAGCAGTACTTC
j_gene: TRBJ2-1; d_gene: .; abundance: .; v_gene: TRBV3-1/TRBV3-2; CDR3aa: CASSQLQANEQFF; CDR3nt: TGTGCCAGCAGCCAACTACAGGCCAATGAGCAGTTCTTC
j_gene: TRBJ1-2; d_gene: .; abundance: .; v_gene: TRBV27; CDR3aa: CASSLTGVYGYTF; CDR3nt: TGTGCCAGCAGTCTCACAGGAGTCTATGGCTACACCTTC
j_gene: TRBJ2-1; d_gene: .; abundance: .; v_gene: TRBV27; CDR3aa: CASRGDTHNEQFF; CDR3nt: TGTGCCAGCAGGGGGGACACACACAATGAGCAGTTCTTC
j_gene: TRBJ1-2; d_gene: .; abundance: .; v_gene: TRBV6-5; CDR3aa: CASRRGGLSGYTF; CDR3nt: TGTGCTAGCAGGAGAGGGGGATTGAGTGGCTACACCTTC
j_gene: TRBJ2-3; d_gene: .; abundance: .; v_gene: TRBV27; CDR3aa: CASSPGLLGLWTDTQYF; CDR3nt: TGTGCCAGCAGTCCCGGATTACTAGGACTCTGGACAGATACGCAGTATTTT
j_gene: TRBJ2-7; d_gene: .; abundance: .; v_gene: TRBV19; CDR3aa: CASSKDRQTTYEQYF; CDR3nt: TGTGCCAGTAGTAAAGACAGACAGACAACCTACGAGCAGTACTTC
j_gene: TRBJ1-1; d_gene: .; abundance: .; v_gene: TRBV11-2; CDR3aa: CASSQASGTEAFF; CDR3nt: TGTGCCAGCAGCCAGGCGTCGGGAACTGAAGCTTTCTTT
j_gene: TRBJ1-1; d_gene: TRBD1; abundance: .; v_gene: TRBV11-3; CDR3aa: CASSLDRTGVTEAFF; CDR3nt: TGTGCCAGCAGCTTAGATCGGACAGGGGTGACTGAAGCTTTCTTT
j_gene: TRBJ1-4; d_gene: TRBD1; abundance: .; v_gene: TRBV5-5; CDR3aa: CASSQRQGATNEKLFF; CDR3nt: TGTGCCAGCAGCCAAAGACAGGGGGCAACTAATGAAAAACTGTTTTTT
j_gene: TRBJ2-7; d_gene: .; abundance: .; v_gene: TRBV18; CDR3aa: CASSPRTVREQYF; CDR3nt: TGTGCCAGCTCACCACGCACGGTTCGCGAGCAGTACTTC
j_gene: TRBJ1-1; d_gene: .; abundance: .; v_gene: TRBV3-1/TRBV3-2; CDR3aa: CASSSRGRTEAFF; CDR3nt: TGTGCCAGCAGCTCCCGCGGGAGGACTGAAGCTTTCTTT
j_gene: TRBJ1-5; d_gene: .; abundance: few; v_gene: TRBV27; CDR3aa: CASSFQGSQPQHF; CDR3nt: TGTGCCAGCAGTTTTCAGGGGAGTCAGCCCCAGCATTTT
j_gene: TRBJ1-5; d_gene: TRBD1; abundance: .; v_gene: TRBV19; CDR3aa: CASSMGTGNQPQHF; CDR3nt: TGTGCCAGTAGTATGGGGACAGGGAATCAGCCCCAGCATTTT
j_gene: TRBJ2-3; d_gene: TRBD2; abundance: once; v_gene: TRBV10-3; CDR3aa: CAISVTSGVDTQYF; CDR3nt: TGTGCCATCAGTGTCACTAGCGGGGTGGATACGCAGTATTTT
j_gene: TRBJ2-2; d_gene: TRBD1; abundance: .; v_gene: TRBV4-1; CDR3aa: CASRKPGQGTGELFF; CDR3nt: TGCGCCAGCAGGAAACCGGGACAGGGCACCGGGGAGCTGTTTTTT
j_gene: TRBJ2-5; d_gene: TRBD1; abundance: .; v_gene: TRBV19; CDR3aa: CASSPTTGGETQYF; CDR3nt: TGTGCCAGTAGTCCTACCACAGGGGGGGAGACCCAGTACTTC
j_gene: TRBJ2-3; d_gene: .; abundance: .; v_gene: TRBV5-1; CDR3aa: CASSLEGPRTDTQYF; CDR3nt: TGCGCCAGCAGCTTGGAGGGGCCCCGAACAGATACGCAGTATTTT
j_gene: TRBJ1-1; d_gene: .; abundance: .; v_gene: TRBV18; CDR3aa: CASSSVDQGVEAFF; CDR3nt: TGTGCCAGCTCATCGGTGGATCAGGGTGTCGAAGCTTTCTTT
j_gene: TRBJ1-2; d_gene: .; abundance: .; v_gene: TRBV20-1; CDR3aa: CSASPAGGYTF; CDR3nt: TGCAGTGCTAGTCCCGCGGGTGGCTACACCTTC
j_gene: TRBJ1-5; d_gene: .; abundance: once; v_gene: TRBV6-5; CDR3aa: CASHQGPNQPQHF; CDR3nt: TGTGCCAGCCATCAGGGGCCCAATCAGCCCCAGCATTTT
j_gene: TRBJ2-5; d_gene: .; abundance: .; v_gene: TRBV25-1; CDR3aa: CASSPGGQETQYF; CDR3nt: TGTGCCAGCAGCCCCGGTGGCCAAGAGACCCAGTACTTC
j_gene: TRBJ1-3; d_gene: .; abundance: .; v_gene: TRBV28; CDR3aa: CASSKYRKAGNTIYF; CDR3nt: TGTGCCAGCAGTAAATACAGAAAAGCTGGAAACACCATATATTTT
j_gene: TRBJ1-3; d_gene: .; abundance: .; v_gene: TRBV10-2; CDR3aa: CASSERGVGSGNTIYF; CDR3nt: TGCGCCAGCAGTGAGCGCGGGGTGGGGTCTGGAAACACCATATATTTT
j_gene: TRBJ2-1; d_gene: .; abundance: .; v_gene: TRBV30; CDR3aa: CAWSAGADGLNEQFF; CDR3nt: TGTGCCTGGAGTGCTGGGGCGGACGGCCTCAATGAGCAGTTCTTC
j_gene: TRBJ2-7; d_gene: TRBD1; abundance: .; v_gene: TRBV7-9; CDR3aa: CASSGGQGLEQYF; CDR3nt: TGTGCCAGCAGCGGGGGACAGGGGCTCGAGCAGTACTTC
j_gene: TRBJ1-5; d_gene: TRBD1; abundance: .; v_gene: TRBV2; CDR3aa: CAYRTGEGQPQHF; CDR3nt: TGTGCTTATCGGACAGGGGAAGGTCAGCCCCAGCATTTT
j_gene: TRBJ2-2; d_gene: .; abundance: .; v_gene: TRBV13; CDR3aa: CASSETGITGELFF; CDR3nt: TGTGCCAGCAGCGAAACGGGGATCACCGGGGAGCTGTTTTTT
j_gene: TRBJ2-3; d_gene: .; abundance: .; v_gene: TRBV7-7; CDR3aa: CASSRMDSSTDTQYF; CDR3nt: TGTGCCAGCAGCCGAATGGACAGCAGCACAGATACGCAGTATTTT
j_gene: TRBJ1-2; d_gene: .; abundance: .; v_gene: TRBV12-3/TRBV12-4; CDR3aa: CASSTDRYGYTF; CDR3nt: TGTGCCAGCAGTACGGACAGATATGGCTACACCTTC